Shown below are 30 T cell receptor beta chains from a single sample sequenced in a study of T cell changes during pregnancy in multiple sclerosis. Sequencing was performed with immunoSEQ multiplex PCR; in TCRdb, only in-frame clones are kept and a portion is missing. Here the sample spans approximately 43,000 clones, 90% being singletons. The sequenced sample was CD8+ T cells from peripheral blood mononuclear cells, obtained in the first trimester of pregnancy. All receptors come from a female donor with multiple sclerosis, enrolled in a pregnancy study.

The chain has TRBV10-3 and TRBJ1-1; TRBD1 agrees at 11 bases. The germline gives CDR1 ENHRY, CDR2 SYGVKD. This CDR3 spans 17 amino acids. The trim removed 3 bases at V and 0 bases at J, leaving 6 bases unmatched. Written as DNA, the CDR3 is TGTGCCATCAGTGATTCGGACAGGGGGCCGATGAACACTGAAGCTTTCTTT. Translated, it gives CAISDSDRGPMNTEAFF.

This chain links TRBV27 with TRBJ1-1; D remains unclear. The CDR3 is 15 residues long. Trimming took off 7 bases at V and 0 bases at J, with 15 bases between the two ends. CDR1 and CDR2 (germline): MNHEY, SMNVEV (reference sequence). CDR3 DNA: TGTGCCAGCAAAGATAGGAGTCGGGTGAACACTGAAGCTTTCTTT. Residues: CASKDRSRVNTEAFF.

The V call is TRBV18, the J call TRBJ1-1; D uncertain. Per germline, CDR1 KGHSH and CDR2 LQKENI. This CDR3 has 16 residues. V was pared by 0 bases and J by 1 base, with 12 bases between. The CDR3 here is CASSPPNRGPNTEAFF. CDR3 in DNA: TGTGCCAGCTCACCACCCAATAGAGGGCCGAACACTGAAGCTTTCTTT.

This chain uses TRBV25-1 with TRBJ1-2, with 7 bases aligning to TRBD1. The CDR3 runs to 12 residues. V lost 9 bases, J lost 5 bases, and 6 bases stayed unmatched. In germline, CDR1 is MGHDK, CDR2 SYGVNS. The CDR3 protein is CASQGQPYGYTF. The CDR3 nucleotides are TGTGCCAGTCAGGGACAGCCTTATGGCTACACCTTC.

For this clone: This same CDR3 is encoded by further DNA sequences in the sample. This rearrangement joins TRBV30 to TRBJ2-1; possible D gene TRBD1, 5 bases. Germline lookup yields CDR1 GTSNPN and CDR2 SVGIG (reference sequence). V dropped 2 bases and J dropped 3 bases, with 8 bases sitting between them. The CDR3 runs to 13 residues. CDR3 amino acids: CAWSTDSYNEQFF. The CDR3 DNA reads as TGTGCCTGGAGTACAGACAGCTACAATGAGCAGTTCTTC.

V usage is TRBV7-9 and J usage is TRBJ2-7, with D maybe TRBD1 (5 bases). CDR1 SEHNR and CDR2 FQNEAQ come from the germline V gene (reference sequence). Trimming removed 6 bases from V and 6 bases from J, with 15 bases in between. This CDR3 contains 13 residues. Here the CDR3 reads CASRQVERSEQYF. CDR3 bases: TGTGCCAGCAGACAGGTGGAGAGGAGCGAGCAGTACTTC.

Here the CDR3 DNA reads TGTGCCAGCAGCGGTATCGGCAGGTCCTCCTACGAGCAGTACTTC. Translated: CASSGIGRSSYEQYF. The chain has TRBV7-9 and TRBJ2-7; no firm D call. The CDR3 covers 15 residues. Germline CDR1 reads SEHNR; CDR2 reads FQNEAQ (reference sequence). The ends were cut back, 5 bases at V and 0 bases at J, with 14 bases in the middle.

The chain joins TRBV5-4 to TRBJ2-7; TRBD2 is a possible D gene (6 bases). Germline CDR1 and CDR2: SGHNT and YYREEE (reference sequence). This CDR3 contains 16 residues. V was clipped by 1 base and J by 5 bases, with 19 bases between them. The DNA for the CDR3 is TGTGCCAGCAGCTTGCCTGCATCGGGAGTAAAGAACGAGCAGTACTTC. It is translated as CASSLPASGVKNEQYF.

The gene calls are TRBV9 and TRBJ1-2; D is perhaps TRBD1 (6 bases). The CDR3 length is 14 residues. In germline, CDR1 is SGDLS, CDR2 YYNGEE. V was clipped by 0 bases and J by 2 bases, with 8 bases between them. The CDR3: CASSVGGGNYGYTF. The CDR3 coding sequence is TGTGCCAGCAGCGTAGGGGGGGGCAACTATGGCTACACCTTC. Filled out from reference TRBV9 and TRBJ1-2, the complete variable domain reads DSGVTQTPKHLITATGQRVTLRCSPRSGDLSVYWYQQSLDQGLQFLIQYYNGEERAKGNILERFSAQQFPDLHSELNLSSLELGDSALYFCASSVGGGNYGYTFGSGTRLTVV.

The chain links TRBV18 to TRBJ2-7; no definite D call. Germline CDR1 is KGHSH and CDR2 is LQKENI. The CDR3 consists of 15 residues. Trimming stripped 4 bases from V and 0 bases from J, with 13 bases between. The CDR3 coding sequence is TGTGCCAGCTCACGCAACAGTCTGAGCTCCTACGAGCAGTACTTC. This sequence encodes CASSRNSLSSYEQYF.

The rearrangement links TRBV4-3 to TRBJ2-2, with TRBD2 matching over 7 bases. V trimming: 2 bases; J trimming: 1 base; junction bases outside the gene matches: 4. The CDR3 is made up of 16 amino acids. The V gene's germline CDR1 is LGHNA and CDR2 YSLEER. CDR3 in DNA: TGCGCCAGCAGCCAACGGTCTAGCGGGAACACCGGGGAGCTGTTTTTT. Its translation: CASSQRSSGNTGELFF.

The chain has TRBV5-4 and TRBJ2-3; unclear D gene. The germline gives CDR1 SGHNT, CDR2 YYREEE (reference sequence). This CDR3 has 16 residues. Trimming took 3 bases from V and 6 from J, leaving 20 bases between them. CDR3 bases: TGTGCCAGCAGCTCGGGTCCTCTGCCGTCACCGGATACGCAGTATTTT. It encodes CASSSGPLPSPDTQYF.

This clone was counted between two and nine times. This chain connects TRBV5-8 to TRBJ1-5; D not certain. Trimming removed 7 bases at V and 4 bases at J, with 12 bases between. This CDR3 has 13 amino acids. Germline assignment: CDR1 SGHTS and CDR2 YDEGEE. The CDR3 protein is CASGLGRNQPQHF. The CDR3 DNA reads TGTGCCAGCGGCCTGGGGAGAAATCAGCCCCAGCATTTT.

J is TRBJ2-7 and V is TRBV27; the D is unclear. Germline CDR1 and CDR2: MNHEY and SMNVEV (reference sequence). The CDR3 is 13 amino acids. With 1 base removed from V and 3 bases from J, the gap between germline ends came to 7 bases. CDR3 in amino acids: CASSLYENYEQYF. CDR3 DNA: TGTGCCAGCAGTTTATATGAGAACTACGAGCAGTACTTC.

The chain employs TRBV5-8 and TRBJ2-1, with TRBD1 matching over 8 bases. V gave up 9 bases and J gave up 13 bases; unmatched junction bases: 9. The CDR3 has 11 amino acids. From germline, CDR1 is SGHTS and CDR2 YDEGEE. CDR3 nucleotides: TGTGCCACCTCGACAGGGGACGGCCAGTTCTTC. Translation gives CATSTGDGQFF.

The CDR3 region has the DNA TGTGCCAGCAGTTACATGCACACATCTAACTATGGCTACACCTTC. Its translation: CASSYMHTSNYGYTF. This chain joins TRBV6-6 and TRBJ1-2; D gene unclear. V was pared by 2 bases and J by 0 bases, with 10 bases between. The CDR3 length is 15 residues. Looked up from germline, CDR1 is MNHNY and CDR2 is SVGAGI (reference sequence).

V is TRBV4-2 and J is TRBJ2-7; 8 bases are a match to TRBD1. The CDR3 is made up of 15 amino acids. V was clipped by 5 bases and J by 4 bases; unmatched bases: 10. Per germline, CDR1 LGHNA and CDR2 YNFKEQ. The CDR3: CASSSQFGQGYEQYF. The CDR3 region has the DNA TGTGCCAGCAGCTCCCAGTTTGGACAGGGATACGAGCAGTACTTC.

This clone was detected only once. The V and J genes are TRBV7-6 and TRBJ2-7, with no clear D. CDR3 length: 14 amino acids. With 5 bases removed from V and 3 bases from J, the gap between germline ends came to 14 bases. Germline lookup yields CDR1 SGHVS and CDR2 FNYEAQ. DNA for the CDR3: TGTGCCAGCAGCCCACCTAATAGTCTCTACGAGCAGTACTTC. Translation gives CASSPPNSLYEQYF.

The CDR3 protein is CASSLWRPESYEQYF. The CDR3 region has the DNA TGCGCCAGCAGCTTGTGGCGGCCGGAATCCTACGAGCAGTACTTC. This chain connects TRBV5-1 to TRBJ2-7; D gene uncertain. Trimming stripped 1 base from V and 1 base from J, with 12 bases between. Germline V lookup: CDR1 SGHRS, CDR2 YFSETQ. CDR3 size: 15 residues.

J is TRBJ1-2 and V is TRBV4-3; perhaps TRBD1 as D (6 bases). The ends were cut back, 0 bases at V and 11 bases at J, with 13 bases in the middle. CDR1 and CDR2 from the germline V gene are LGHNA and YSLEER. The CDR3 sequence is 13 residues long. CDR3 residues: CASSQDDGGRYTF. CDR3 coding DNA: TGCGCCAGCAGCCAAGATGACGGGGGGCGGTACACCTTC.

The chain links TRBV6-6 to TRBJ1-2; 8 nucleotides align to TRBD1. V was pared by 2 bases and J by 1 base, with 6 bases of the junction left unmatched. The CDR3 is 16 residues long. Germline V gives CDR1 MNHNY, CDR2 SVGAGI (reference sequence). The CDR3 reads CASSYGNRGVNYGYTF. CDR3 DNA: TGTGCCAGCAGTTACGGCAACAGGGGGGTTAACTATGGCTACACCTTC.

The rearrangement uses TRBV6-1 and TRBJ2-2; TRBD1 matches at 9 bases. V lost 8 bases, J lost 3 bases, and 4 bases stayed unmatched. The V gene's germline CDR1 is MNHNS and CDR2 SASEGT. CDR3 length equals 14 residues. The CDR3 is CASRTGDHTGELFF. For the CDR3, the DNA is TGTGCCAGCCGGACAGGGGACCACACCGGGGAGCTGTTTTTT.

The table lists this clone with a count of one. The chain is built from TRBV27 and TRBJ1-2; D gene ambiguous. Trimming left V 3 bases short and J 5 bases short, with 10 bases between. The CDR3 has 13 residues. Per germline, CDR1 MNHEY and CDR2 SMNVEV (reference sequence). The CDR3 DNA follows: TGTGCCAGCAGTTTTTCGGGAACATATGGCTACACCTTC. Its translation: CASSFSGTYGYTF.

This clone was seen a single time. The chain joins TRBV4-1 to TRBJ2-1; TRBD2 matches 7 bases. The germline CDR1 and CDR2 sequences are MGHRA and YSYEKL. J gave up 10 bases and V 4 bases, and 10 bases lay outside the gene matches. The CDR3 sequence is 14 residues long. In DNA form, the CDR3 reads TGCGCCAGCAGCCGCGGACTAGACTTAATCGAGCAGTTCTTC. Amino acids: CASSRGLDLIEQFF.

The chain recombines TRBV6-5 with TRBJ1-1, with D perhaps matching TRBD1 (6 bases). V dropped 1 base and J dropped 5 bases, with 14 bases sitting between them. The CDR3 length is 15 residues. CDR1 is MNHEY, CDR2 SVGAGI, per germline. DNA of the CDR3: TGTGCCAGCAGTTACTGGGGGGCCGGGGGGACTGAAGCTTTCTTT. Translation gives CASSYWGAGGTEAFF.

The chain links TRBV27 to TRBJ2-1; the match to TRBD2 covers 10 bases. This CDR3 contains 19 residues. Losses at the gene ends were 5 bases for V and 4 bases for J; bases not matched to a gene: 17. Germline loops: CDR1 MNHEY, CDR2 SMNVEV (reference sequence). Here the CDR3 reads CASSPIRGGGTSAYNEQFF. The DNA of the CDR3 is TGTGCCAGCAGTCCCATACGCGGGGGGGGGACTAGCGCGTACAATGAGCAGTTCTTC.

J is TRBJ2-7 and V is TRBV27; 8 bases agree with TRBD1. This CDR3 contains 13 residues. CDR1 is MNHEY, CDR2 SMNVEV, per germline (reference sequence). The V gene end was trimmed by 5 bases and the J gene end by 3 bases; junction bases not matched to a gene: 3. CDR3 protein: CASSAGQGYEQYF. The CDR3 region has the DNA TGTGCCAGCAGTGCTGGACAGGGCTACGAGCAGTACTTC.

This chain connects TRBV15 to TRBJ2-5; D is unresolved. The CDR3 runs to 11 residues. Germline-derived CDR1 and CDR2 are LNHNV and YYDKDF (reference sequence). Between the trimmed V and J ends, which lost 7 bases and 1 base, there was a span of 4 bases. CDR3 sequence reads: CATKAQETQYF. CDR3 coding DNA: TGTGCCACCAAAGCCCAAGAGACCCAGTACTTC.

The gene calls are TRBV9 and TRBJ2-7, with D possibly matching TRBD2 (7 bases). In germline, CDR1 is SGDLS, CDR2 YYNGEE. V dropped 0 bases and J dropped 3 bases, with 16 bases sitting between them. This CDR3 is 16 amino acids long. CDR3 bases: TGTGCCAGCAGCGTAGGGGGGGGCAGGATGGGCTACGAGCAGTACTTC. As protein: CASSVGGGRMGYEQYF.

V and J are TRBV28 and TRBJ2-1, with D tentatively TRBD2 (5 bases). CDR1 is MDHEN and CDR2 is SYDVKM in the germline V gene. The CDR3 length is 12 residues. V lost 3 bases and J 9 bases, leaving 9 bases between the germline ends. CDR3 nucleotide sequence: TGTGCCAGCAGTTTCTCGGAGGTTGAGCAGTTCTTC. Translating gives CASSFSEVEQFF.